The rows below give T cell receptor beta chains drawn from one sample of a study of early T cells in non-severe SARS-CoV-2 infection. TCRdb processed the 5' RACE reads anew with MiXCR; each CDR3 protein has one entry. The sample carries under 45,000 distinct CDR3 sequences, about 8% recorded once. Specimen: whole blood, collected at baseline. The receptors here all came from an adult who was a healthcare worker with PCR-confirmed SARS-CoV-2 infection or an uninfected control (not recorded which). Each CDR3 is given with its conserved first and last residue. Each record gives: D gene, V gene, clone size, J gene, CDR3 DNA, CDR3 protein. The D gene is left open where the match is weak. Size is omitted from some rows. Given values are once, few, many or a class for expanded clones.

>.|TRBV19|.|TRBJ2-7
TGTGCCAGTAGTCGCCGGGACACCTACTACGAGCAGTACTTC
CASSRRDTYYEQYF
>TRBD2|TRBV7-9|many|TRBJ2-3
TGTGCCAGCAGCTTCCAGCCGGGACTAGCGGGGGGAGATACGCAGTATTTT
CASSFQPGLAGGDTQYF
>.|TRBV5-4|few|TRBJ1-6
TGTGCCAGCAGCTCGGGCTCGCGGGATAATTCACCCCTCCACTTT
CASSSGSRDNSPLHF
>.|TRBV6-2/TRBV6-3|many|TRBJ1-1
TGTGCCAGCTCTGGGGGAAACACTGAAGCTTTCTTT
CASSGGNTEAFF
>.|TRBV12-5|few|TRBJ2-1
TGTGCTAGTGACCTGACTATCTTTGAGCAGTTCTTC
CASDLTIFEQFF
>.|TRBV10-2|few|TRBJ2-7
TGCGCCAGTAACGCACAGGACAAGCAGTACTTC
CASNAQDKQYF
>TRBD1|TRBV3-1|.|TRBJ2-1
TGTGCCAGCAGCCAAAGAGGGGGCCTCTACAATGAGCAGTTCTTC
CASSQRGGLYNEQFF
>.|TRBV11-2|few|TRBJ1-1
TGTGCCAGCAGCCGAACAGCTGGCACTGAAGCTTTCTTT
CASSRTAGTEAFF
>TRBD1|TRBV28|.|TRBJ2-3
TGTGCCAGCAGTTTACAGAACAGGGGGGCGCAGTATTTT
CASSLQNRGAQYF
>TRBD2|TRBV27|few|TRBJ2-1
TGTGCCAGCAGTCCATATCTAGCGGGCGACAATGAGCAGTTCTTC
CASSPYLAGDNEQFF
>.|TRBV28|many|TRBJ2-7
TGTGCCAGCAGTTCCCCCAAAAGGCACGAGCAGTACTTC
CASSSPKRHEQYF
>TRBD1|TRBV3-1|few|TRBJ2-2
TGTGCCAGCAGCCCTACAGGGGGAAACACCGGGGAGCTGTTTTTT
CASSPTGGNTGELFF
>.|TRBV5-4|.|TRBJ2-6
TGTGCCAGCGCGGTCTGGGAGGAAAGCTCTGGGGCCAACGTCCTGACTTTC
CASAVWEESSGANVLTF
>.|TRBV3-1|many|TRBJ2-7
TGTGCCAGCAGCCAAGACGGCGAGCAGTACTTC
CASSQDGEQYF
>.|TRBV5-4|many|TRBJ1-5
TGTGCCAGCAGCTCGATGCCCTCTCAGCCCCAGCATTTT
CASSSMPSQPQHF
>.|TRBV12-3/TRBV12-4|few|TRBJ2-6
TGTGCCAGCAGTTTGGGGGGTGCTGGGGCCAACGTCCTGACTTTC
CASSLGGAGANVLTF
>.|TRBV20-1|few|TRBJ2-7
TGCAGTGCGGTCAGGGGTTCGAACGACGAGCAGTACTTC
CSAVRGSNDEQYF
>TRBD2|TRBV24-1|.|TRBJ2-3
TGTGCCACCAGTGACCCCGGCCCCGGGACTAGCGGGGACAAGCAGTATTTT
CATSDPGPGTSGDKQYF
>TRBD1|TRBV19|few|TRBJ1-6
TGTGCCAGTACTGCGACAGGGGGCGCTTATAATTCACCCCTCCACTTT
CASTATGGAYNSPLHF
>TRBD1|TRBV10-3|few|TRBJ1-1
TGTGCCATCAGTGATAAGGGGACAGGGAACACTGAAGCTTTCTTT
CAISDKGTGNTEAFF
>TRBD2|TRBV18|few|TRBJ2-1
TGTGCCAGCTCACCTGGGCGGGGGGGCTCGGATGAGCAGTTCTTC
CASSPGRGGSDEQFF
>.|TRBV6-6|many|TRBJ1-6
TGTGCCAGCCGCGACGAGCCCTCCTATAATTCACCCCTCCACTTT
CASRDEPSYNSPLHF
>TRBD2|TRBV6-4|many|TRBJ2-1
TGTGCCAGCAGTGACGCGGGGGGCTCCTACAATGAGCAGTTCTTC
CASSDAGGSYNEQFF
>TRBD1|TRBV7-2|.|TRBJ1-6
TGTGCCAGCAGCCTTAGCAGCCCGGGACAGTCCTATAATTCACCCCTCCACTTT
CASSLSSPGQSYNSPLHF
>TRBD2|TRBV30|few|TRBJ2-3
TGTGCCTGGAGTGTATTAGCGGGGGTAAAGGATACGCAGTATTTT
CAWSVLAGVKDTQYF
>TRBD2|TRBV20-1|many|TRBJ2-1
TGCAGTGCTAGTAGGCTAGCGGGGTCCTACAATGAGCAGTTCTTC
CSASRLAGSYNEQFF
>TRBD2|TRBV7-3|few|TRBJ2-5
TGTGCCAGCAGCACAACCGGCGGGGGGCGACAAGAGACCCAGTACTTC
CASSTTGGGRQETQYF
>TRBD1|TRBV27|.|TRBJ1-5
TGTGCCAGCAGTTTGAGGATGGCAGGGGGCAATAGCAATCAGCCCCAGCATTTT
CASSLRMAGGNSNQPQHF
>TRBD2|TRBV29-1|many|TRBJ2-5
TGCAGCGTTGATAGCGGGGAGACCCAGTACTTC
CSVDSGETQYF
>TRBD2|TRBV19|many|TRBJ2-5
TGTGCCAGTAGTATGTGGAGCGGGGAGCAAGAGACCCAGTACTTC
CASSMWSGEQETQYF
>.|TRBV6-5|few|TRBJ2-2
TGTGCCAGCAGTGCCCAGGGTAACCCCGGGGAGCTGTTTTTT
CASSAQGNPGELFF
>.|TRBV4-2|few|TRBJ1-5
TGTGCCAGCAGCCAAGACGAAGGGAGCAATCAGCCCCAGCATTTT
CASSQDEGSNQPQHF
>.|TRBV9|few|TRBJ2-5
TGTGCCAGCAGCGTAGAGCCTTCCGGGGGAAACCAAGAGACCCAGTACTTC
CASSVEPSGGNQETQYF
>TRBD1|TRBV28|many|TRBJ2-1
TGTGCCAGCAGTTTACTACAGGGGGTTCCTGAGCAGTTCTTC
CASSLLQGVPEQFF
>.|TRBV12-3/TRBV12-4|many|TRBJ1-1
TGTGCCAGCAGTCCACAACTGGGGAACACTGAAGCTTTCTTT
CASSPQLGNTEAFF
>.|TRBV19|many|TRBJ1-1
TGTGCCAGTATTTATCGGTCGGCTCCGGGCACTGAAGCTTTCTTT
CASIYRSAPGTEAFF
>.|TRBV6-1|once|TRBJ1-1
TGTGCCAGCAGTGAAGCGCAGGACAGTGAAGCTTTCTTT
CASSEAQDSEAFF
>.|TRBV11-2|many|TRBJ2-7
TGTGCCAGCAGCTTAGGAAGCGTTTTCGAGCAGTACTTC
CASSLGSVFEQYF
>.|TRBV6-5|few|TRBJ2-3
TGTGCCAGCACCCTGAGGGCCGGTTGGGCAGATACGCAGTATTTT
CASTLRAGWADTQYF
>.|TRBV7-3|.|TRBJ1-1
TGTGCCAGCAGCCCTTGGCAAGACACTGAAGCTTTCTTT
CASSPWQDTEAFF
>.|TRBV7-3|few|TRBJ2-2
TGTGCCAGCAGCCGACAGATGGCCTCGAACACCGGGGAGCTGTTTTTT
CASSRQMASNTGELFF
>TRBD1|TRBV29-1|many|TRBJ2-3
TGCAGCGTTGATGCGGGACAGGGAAAAGATACGCAGTATTTT
CSVDAGQGKDTQYF
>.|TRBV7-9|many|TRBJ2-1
TGTGCCAGCAGCTCCGGAGGTAATGAGCAGTTCTTC
CASSSGGNEQFF